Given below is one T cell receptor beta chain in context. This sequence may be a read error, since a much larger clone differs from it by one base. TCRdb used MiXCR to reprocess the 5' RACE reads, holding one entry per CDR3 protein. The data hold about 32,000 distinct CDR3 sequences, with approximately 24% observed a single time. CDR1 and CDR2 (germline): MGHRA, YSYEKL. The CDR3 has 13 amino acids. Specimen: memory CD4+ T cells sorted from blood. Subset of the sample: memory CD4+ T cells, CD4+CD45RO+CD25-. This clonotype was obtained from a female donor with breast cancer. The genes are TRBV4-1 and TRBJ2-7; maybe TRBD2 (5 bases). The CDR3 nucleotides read TGCGCCAGCAGCCAAGAAACAGACTACGAGCAGTGCTTC. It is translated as CASSQETDYEQCF.